This TCR beta chain was sequenced for a study of T-cell reconstitution after alpha-beta-depleted transplantation in children (dated by TCRdb to the mid-2010s). Context from the whole study: Using TCR repertoire profiling, the study quantitatively followed how T-cell immune reconstitution unfolded in children after TCRalphabeta/CD19-depleted allogeneic hematopoietic cell transplantation.

General findings and caveats noted by the study authors: Over the following months the frequencies of hyperexpanded clones went down, and after one year T-cell counts and TCRbeta diversity were mostly credited to newly produced T cells. In some patients, high TCRbeta diversity at day 60 was attributed to recipient T cells and intrathymic progenitors that had survived conditioning. About two months after transplant, the apparently early recovery of alphabetaT-cell counts reportedly depended on just several hundred clones that had expanded rapidly and came from non-depleted graft cells.

As concerns this clonotype: There is no known antigen for this receptor. Base qualities are not provided; no much larger clone lies one nucleotide away.

The CDR3 runs 15 amino acids, cysteine and phenylalanine included. The entry retains the CDR3 DNA only, 45 bases that are in frame from base 1. Based on the germline V gene, the CDR1 and CDR2 sequences are SGDLS and YYNGEE. V loses 3 bases at its end and J loses 10 bases; junction bases beyond the gene matches: 13. The library was generated by PCR. Instrument used: Illumina HiSeq 2500. To normalize quantification of the TCRbeta repertoire, the TCR libraries were built with molecular barcoding that relied on unique molecular identifiers. The raw public reads went through TCRdb reprocessing: fastp at Q25, MiXCR clone calling, in-frame beta chains kept. One record per CDR3 amino acid sequence lists the most common genes and DNA. This sample holds around 600,000 distinct CDR3 sequences; roughly 23% were observed only once. The top ten clonotypes cover approximately 14% of the sample. The meaning of the sample's treatment or condition label: allogeneic hematopoietic cell transplantation with graft depleted of TCRalphabeta T cells and CD19 B cells. The children who served as transplant recipients had been given grafts of TCRalphabeta/CD19-depleted allogeneic hematopoietic cells.

This TCR came from a boy in the first two years of life who had a stem cell transplant for acute myeloid leukemia, so the T cells may come from the graft donor. The chain couples TRBV9 to TRBJ1-1, with 9 bases aligning to TRBD1. The sequences come from PBMCs, mostly from graft donor cells, collected 360 days after TCRalphabeta/CD19-depleted stem cell transplant. This receptor has the CDR3 CASSAWDRAMLGAFF. The sequenced DNA is TGTGCCAGCAGCGCATGGGACAGGGCGATGTTAGGAGCTTTCTTT.